The 15 T cell receptor beta chains reported below all come from one sample, sequenced in a study of T-cell reconstitution after alpha-beta-depleted transplantation in children. Unique molecular identifiers featured in how the TCRbeta library was prepared. TCRdb passed the PCR reads through MiXCR, listing each CDR3 protein once. There are 200,000 to 250,000 distinct CDR3 sequences in the sample; about a tenth occur only once, and around 6.2% lies in the top ten. The sequences come from PBMCs from the stem cell graft donor, collected from the stem cell graft. These receptors all come from a human donor who donated a stem cell graft to a child with acute lymphoblastic leukemia.

V is TRBV5-1 and J is TRBJ2-7, with D unresolved. CDR3 size: 13 residues. With 4 bases removed from V and 2 bases from J, the gap between germline ends came to 10 bases. Germline CDR1 and CDR2: SGHRS and YFSETQ. CDR3 nucleotide sequence: TGCGCCAGCAGCCCTGGGCCCCCCTACGAGCAGTACTTC. Protein sequence: CASSPGPPYEQYF.

This clonotype was counted at least ten times. The rearrangement joins TRBV4-1 to TRBJ1-1; D is possibly TRBD1 (6 bases). V shed 3 bases and J shed 2 bases, with 13 bases lying between them. The CDR3 loop spans 15 amino acids. CDR1 and CDR2 (germline): MGHRA, YSYEKL. The CDR3 is CASSQQGFFNTEAFF. In nucleotides, the CDR3 is TGCGCCAGCAGCCAGCAGGGGTTTTTTAACACTGAAGCTTTCTTT.

V and J are TRBV25-1 and TRBJ1-6; the match to TRBD1 covers 7 bases. Trimming at V came to 6 bases and at J to 0 bases, leaving 8 bases not matched to a gene. This CDR3 is built from 17 residues. CDR1 is MGHDK, CDR2 SYGVNS, per germline. The CDR3 nucleotides are TGTGCCAGCAGCCCCTCCAGGGGGAGCTCCTATAATTCACCCCTCCACTTT. Translation: CASSPSRGSSYNSPLHF.

The V and J genes are TRBV15 and TRBJ2-5; maybe TRBD2 (6 bases). Trimming left V 4 bases short and J 5 bases short, with 23 bases between. Per the germline V gene, CDR1 is LNHNV and CDR2 is YYDKDF (reference sequence). There are 17 residues in the CDR3. CDR3 sequence reads: CATSNDLTDLAGETQYF. The DNA for the CDR3 is TGTGCCACCAGCAACGACCTGACAGACCTCGCGGGGGAGACCCAGTACTTC.

This clonotype was seen at least ten times. V gene TRBV2 combines with J gene TRBJ2-7; a weak D match, TRBD2 (6 bases). Germline V gene data show CDR1 as SNHLY and CDR2 as FYNNEI. V lost 11 bases and J lost 1, with 12 bases in between. CDR3 length equals 12 residues. For the CDR3, the DNA is TGTGCCGTCGGAGGGTTTTCCTACGAGCAGTACTTC. Amino acid sequence: CAVGGFSYEQYF.

The J gene is TRBJ2-5, the V gene TRBV20-1, with D perhaps assigned TRBD1 or TRBD2 (5 bases each). The CDR3 runs 15 residues. The germline CDR1 and CDR2 sequences are DFQATT and SNEGSKA (reference sequence). Trimming pared 1 base from V and 7 bases from J, leaving 19 bases between. Written as DNA, the CDR3 is TGCAGTGCTAGAGCCCTTGCCGGGACGCCGGGGACCCAGTACTTC. This translates into CSARALAGTPGTQYF.

The chain combines TRBV7-6 with TRBJ2-6; D ambiguous. The CDR3 covers 15 residues. Germline V gene sequence: CDR1 SGHVS, CDR2 FNYEAQ. Trimming left V 6 bases short and J 3 bases short, with 12 bases between. The CDR3 DNA sequence: TGTGCCAGCAGTGAAGGGTGGGGTGGGGCCAACGTCCTGACTTTC. Protein sequence: CASSEGWGGANVLTF.

This clonotype was counted at least ten times. This chain joins TRBV10-1 and TRBJ2-3; D may be TRBD2 (5 bases). The germline V and J ends were trimmed by 7 bases and 9 bases, with 20 bases remaining between them. The CDR3 consists of 14 residues. Germline CDR1 WNHNN, CDR2 SYGVQD (reference sequence). CDR3 nucleotide sequence: TGCGCCAGCACCGACCACGGGGTGTCGCGGACGCAGTATTTT. It encodes CASTDHGVSRTQYF.

This clonotype was counted a few times. This rearrangement joins TRBV5-1 to TRBJ2-1; 8 bases line up with TRBD2. Trimming at V came to 1 base and at J to 13 bases, leaving 7 bases not matched to a gene. Germline V gives CDR1 SGHRS, CDR2 YFSETQ. CDR3 size: 13 residues. The CDR3 DNA reads TGCGCCAGCAGCTTGTTGCGGGGGGTAGAACAGTTCTTC. It translates to CASSLLRGVEQFF. Filled out from reference TRBV5-1 and TRBJ2-1, the complete variable domain reads KAGVTQTPRYLIKTRGQQVTLSCSPISGHRSVSWYQQTPGQGLQFLFEYFSETQRNKGNFPGRFSGRQFSNSRSEMNVSTLELGDSALYLCASSLLRGVEQFFGPGTRLTVL.

This chain joins TRBV5-6 and TRBJ2-7; no definite D call. The germline CDR1 and CDR2 sequences are SGHDT and YYEEEE. The V end lost 4 bases, the J end lost 4 bases, and 15 bases lay between the germline ends. The CDR3 length is 14 residues. The chain's CDR3 is CASSIRLSTYEQYF. The CDR3 region has the DNA TGTGCCAGCAGCATACGCCTATCGACGTACGAGCAGTACTTC.

This clonotype was observed many times. The gene calls are TRBV12-3 or TRBV12-4 and TRBJ2-7; D ambiguous. V lost 6 bases and J 3 bases, leaving 9 bases between the germline ends. This CDR3 comprises 12 residues. The CDR3 DNA reads as TGTGCCAGCAGCTTTCCGGGCTACGAGCAGTACTTC. Translating it yields CASSFPGYEQYF.

In this sample, this clonotype turned up many times. The chain has TRBV6-6 and TRBJ1-1; D is possibly TRBD1 (5 bases). CDR3 length equals 13 residues. V was pared by 6 bases and J by 6 bases, with 14 bases between. Germline V gene lookup returns CDR1 MNHNY and CDR2 SVGAGI (reference sequence). The CDR3 bases are TGTGCCAGCAGCGCACTGGCGGGGCCTGAAGCTTTCTTT. Residues: CASSALAGPEAFF.

This clonotype was seen only a few times. The CDR3 DNA sequence: TGTGCCAGCAGACCTGACAGGGGGTCCTACGAGCAGTACTTC. It codes for CASRPDRGSYEQYF. The V gene is TRBV7-2, the J gene TRBJ2-7; 9 nucleotides line up with TRBD1. Trimming cost V 6 bases and J 1 base; bases outside gene matches: 4. CDR3 length: 14 residues. CDR1 SGHTA and CDR2 FQGNSA come from the germline V gene.

This clonotype was counted between two and nine times. As DNA, the CDR3 is TGCAGTGCTACAACTAGCGGGGGGACCCAAGAGACCCAGTACTTC. It is translated as CSATTSGGTQETQYF. The V gene is TRBV20-1, the J gene TRBJ2-5; 12 bases are a match to TRBD2. The V and J ends lost 4 bases and 1 base, in that order; junction bases with no gene match: 4. Germline V gene sequence: CDR1 DFQATT, CDR2 SNEGSKA (reference sequence). The CDR3 has 15 residues.

V gene TRBV12-5 combines with J gene TRBJ2-5, with 8 bases lining up with TRBD2. CDR3 length: 16 residues. The V segment lost 3 bases and the J segment 0 bases; nucleotides outside the gene matches: 6. Germline V gene lookup returns CDR1 LGHNT and CDR2 FRNRAP. The CDR3 DNA reads as TGTGCTAGTGGTTTAGTCCTAGCGGGCAACCAAGAGACCCAGTACTTC. It specifies CASGLVLAGNQETQYF.